A single sample gave rise to the 2 T cell receptor beta chains below, sequenced in a study of blood T cell repertoires in COVID-19. TCRdb's copy holds only in-frame clones and misses some; the assay was immunoSEQ multiplex PCR. The sample has approximately 500,000 clones, 80% to 90% seen once. Sequencing input: peripheral blood. The receptors were gathered from a human donor in a cohort sampled during active COVID-19.

This chain links TRBV7-2 with TRBJ2-1, with 7 bases fitting TRBD2. Germline V gene lookup returns CDR1 SGHTA and CDR2 FQGNSA. V gave up 6 bases and J gave up 8 bases; unmatched junction bases: 16. CDR3 length: 16 amino acids. CDR3 protein: CASSRGEAGYLDEQFF. CDR3 bases: TGTGCCAGCAGTCGGGGGGAGGCGGGATATTTGGATGAGCAGTTCTTC.

The chain links TRBV5-1 to TRBJ1-5; D remains unclear. This CDR3 spans 15 amino acids. The V and J ends lost 0 bases and 8 bases respectively, with 15 bases between them. The V gene's germline CDR1 is SGHRS and CDR2 YFSETQ. The CDR3 nucleotides read TGCGCCAGCAGCTTGGGCTCCGCGGGTGGAGAGCCCCAGCATTTT. It is translated as CASSLGSAGGEPQHF.